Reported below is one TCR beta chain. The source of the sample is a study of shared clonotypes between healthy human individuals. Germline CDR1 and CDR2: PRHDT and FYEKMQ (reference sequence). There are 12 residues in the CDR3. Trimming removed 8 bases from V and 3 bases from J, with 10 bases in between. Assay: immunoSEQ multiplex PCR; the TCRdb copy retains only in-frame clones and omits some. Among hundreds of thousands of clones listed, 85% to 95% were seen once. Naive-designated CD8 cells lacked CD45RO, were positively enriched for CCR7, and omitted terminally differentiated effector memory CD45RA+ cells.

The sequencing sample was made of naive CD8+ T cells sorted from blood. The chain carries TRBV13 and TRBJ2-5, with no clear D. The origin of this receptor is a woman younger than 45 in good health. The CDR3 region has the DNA TGTGCCAGCCGAGGCTCCGAAGAGACCCAGTACTTC. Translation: CASRGSEETQYF.